The rows below give T cell receptor beta chains drawn from one sample of a study of PD-1 blockade in classical Hodgkin lymphoma. Repertoires were generated with immunoSEQ multiplex PCR, while TCRdb's copy carries only in-frame clones and drops some. The table lists roughly 30,000 clones, roughly four fifths of them singletons. The sequences come from CD4+ T cells from blood, collected before the fourth cycle of nivolumab. These receptors all stem from a human donor with classical Hodgkin lymphoma. The CDR3 runs from the conserved cysteine through the conserved F or W. The D gene is left open where the match is weak. Size values are once, few and many counts, or a class for expanded clones, and some rows have none.

V gene: TRBV5-6; D gene: -; clone size: -; J gene: TRBJ1-2; CDR3 protein: CASSLGQTGGYTF; CDR3 DNA: TGTGCCAGCAGCTTGGGGCAGACGGGAGGCTACACCTTC
V gene: TRBV27; D gene: -; clone size: -; J gene: TRBJ2-3; CDR3 protein: CASSTPTRSATDTQYF; CDR3 DNA: TGTGCCAGCAGTACCCCAACTCGCTCCGCAACAGATACGCAGTATTTT
V gene: TRBV30; D gene: -; clone size: few; J gene: TRBJ1-2; CDR3 protein: CAWSETGLYGYTF; CDR3 DNA: TGTGCCTGGAGTGAAACAGGGCTCTATGGCTACACCTTC
V gene: TRBV19; D gene: -; clone size: -; J gene: TRBJ2-7; CDR3 protein: CASMGGYEQYF; CDR3 DNA: TGTGCCAGTATGGGGGGCTACGAGCAGTACTTC
V gene: TRBV30; D gene: -; clone size: -; J gene: TRBJ1-2; CDR3 protein: CAWRKGVVYGYTF; CDR3 DNA: TGTGCCTGGAGGAAGGGGGTGGTCTATGGCTACACCTTC
V gene: TRBV18; D gene: -; clone size: few; J gene: TRBJ1-6; CDR3 protein: CASSPDRNSPLHF; CDR3 DNA: TGTGCCAGCTCTCCTGACAGGAATTCACCCCTCCACTTT
V gene: TRBV7-9; D gene: -; clone size: -; J gene: TRBJ1-1; CDR3 protein: CASSSSDTYTEAFF; CDR3 DNA: TGTGCCAGCAGCTCGTCGGACACTTACACTGAAGCTTTCTTT
V gene: TRBV19; D gene: TRBD1; clone size: -; J gene: TRBJ1-5; CDR3 protein: CASTDRGGYSNQPQHF; CDR3 DNA: TGTGCCAGTACCGACAGGGGCGGGTATAGCAATCAGCCCCAGCATTTT
V gene: TRBV2; D gene: -; clone size: -; J gene: TRBJ2-7; CDR3 protein: CASSEAIGGRSVDEQYF; CDR3 DNA: TGTGCCAGCAGTGAAGCAATCGGCGGACGGTCGGTCGACGAGCAGTACTTC
V gene: TRBV28; D gene: TRBD1; clone size: -; J gene: TRBJ1-6; CDR3 protein: CASSLGQYNSPLHF; CDR3 DNA: TGTGCCAGCAGTTTGGGACAGTATAATTCACCCCTCCACTTT
V gene: TRBV27; D gene: -; clone size: -; J gene: TRBJ2-7; CDR3 protein: CASSFTGISYEQYF; CDR3 DNA: TGTGCCAGCAGTTTTACAGGGATCTCCTACGAGCAGTACTTC
V gene: TRBV4-3; D gene: -; clone size: -; J gene: TRBJ2-7; CDR3 protein: CASSQDRYAQYF; CDR3 DNA: TGCGCCAGCAGCCAGGACAGATACGCGCAGTACTTC
V gene: TRBV5-1; D gene: TRBD1; clone size: -; J gene: TRBJ1-1; CDR3 protein: CASSPQTGRDTEAFF; CDR3 DNA: TGCGCCAGCAGCCCTCAGACAGGGAGGGACACTGAAGCTTTCTTT
V gene: TRBV7-2; D gene: -; clone size: -; J gene: TRBJ1-1; CDR3 protein: CASSFRKSEAFF; CDR3 DNA: TGTGCCAGCAGCTTTCGGAAGTCTGAAGCTTTCTTT
V gene: TRBV7-6; D gene: -; clone size: -; J gene: TRBJ1-3; CDR3 protein: CASSLGGHYSGNTIYF; CDR3 DNA: TGTGCCAGCAGCTTAGGGGGACACTACTCTGGAAACACCATATATTTT
V gene: TRBV21-1; D gene: -; clone size: once; J gene: TRBJ2-2; CDR3 protein: CASSSQSGGPRLPGELFF; CDR3 DNA: TGTGCCAGCAGCTCTCAAAGCGGGGGGCCGCGATTGCCCGGGGAGCTGTTTTTT
V gene: TRBV7-2; D gene: -; clone size: -; J gene: TRBJ2-5; CDR3 protein: CASSLAYTKETQYF; CDR3 DNA: TGTGCCAGCAGCTTAGCCTATACAAAAGAGACCCAGTACTTC
V gene: TRBV5-5; D gene: -; clone size: few; J gene: TRBJ1-5; CDR3 protein: CASSFLSNQPQHF; CDR3 DNA: TGTGCCAGCAGCTTTCTGAGCAATCAGCCCCAGCATTTT
V gene: TRBV30; D gene: TRBD1; clone size: few; J gene: TRBJ1-6; CDR3 protein: CACPGQGGSPLHF; CDR3 DNA: TGTGCCTGCCCCGGACAGGGCGGATCACCCCTCCACTTT
V gene: TRBV18; D gene: -; clone size: -; J gene: TRBJ2-5; CDR3 protein: CASSPPGPQFGETQYF; CDR3 DNA: TGTGCCAGCTCACCGCCGGGACCCCAGTTTGGGGAGACCCAGTACTTC
V gene: TRBV19; D gene: -; clone size: -; J gene: TRBJ1-5; CDR3 protein: CASNDPGGVEGNQPQHF; CDR3 DNA: TGTGCCAGTAACGACCCTGGGGGTGTAGAGGGCAATCAGCCCCAGCATTTT
V gene: TRBV6-5; D gene: -; clone size: -; J gene: TRBJ2-1; CDR3 protein: CASSYSPAINEQFF; CDR3 DNA: TGTGCCAGCAGTTACTCCCCGGCCATCAATGAGCAGTTCTTC
V gene: TRBV29-1; D gene: TRBD1; clone size: -; J gene: TRBJ1-3; CDR3 protein: CSAGETGADTIYF; CDR3 DNA: TGCAGCGCTGGGGAGACAGGGGCGGACACCATATATTTT
V gene: TRBV7-9; D gene: -; clone size: -; J gene: TRBJ1-1; CDR3 protein: CASSLGGATEAFF; CDR3 DNA: TGTGCCAGCAGCTTAGGTGGGGCCACTGAAGCTTTCTTT
V gene: TRBV7-7; D gene: -; clone size: -; J gene: TRBJ2-3; CDR3 protein: CASSLAGVSTDTQYF; CDR3 DNA: TGTGCCAGCAGCTTAGCGGGGGTTAGCACAGATACGCAGTATTTT
V gene: TRBV11-2; D gene: -; clone size: -; J gene: TRBJ2-7; CDR3 protein: CASSSTRGGRFGVYEQYF; CDR3 DNA: TGTGCCAGCAGCTCGACCCGGGGTGGCAGGTTTGGAGTGTACGAGCAGTACTTC
V gene: TRBV7-2; D gene: -; clone size: -; J gene: TRBJ2-7; CDR3 protein: CASSRPGGVAYEQYF; CDR3 DNA: TGTGCCAGCAGCCGCCCCGGGGGAGTTGCCTACGAGCAGTACTTC
V gene: TRBV7-2; D gene: TRBD1; clone size: -; J gene: TRBJ1-3; CDR3 protein: CASSSPWFGQGGNTIYF; CDR3 DNA: TGTGCCAGCAGCTCCCCGTGGTTCGGACAGGGGGGAAACACCATATATTTT
V gene: TRBV4-1; D gene: -; clone size: -; J gene: TRBJ2-5; CDR3 protein: CASSQDSTQETQYF; CDR3 DNA: TGCGCCAGCAGCCAAGATAGTACCCAAGAGACCCAGTACTTC
V gene: TRBV27; D gene: TRBD1; clone size: -; J gene: TRBJ1-2; CDR3 protein: CASRGTGVRGYTF; CDR3 DNA: TGTGCCAGCAGAGGGACAGGGGTTCGGGGCTACACCTTC
V gene: TRBV28; D gene: -; clone size: -; J gene: TRBJ2-1; CDR3 protein: CASSLPGYNEQFF; CDR3 DNA: TGTGCCAGCAGTTTACCGGGATACAATGAGCAGTTCTTC
V gene: TRBV6-5; D gene: -; clone size: -; J gene: TRBJ2-1; CDR3 protein: CASTTGAEQFF; CDR3 DNA: TGTGCCAGCACAACCGGGGCCGAGCAGTTCTTC
V gene: TRBV5-1; D gene: -; clone size: -; J gene: TRBJ2-3; CDR3 protein: CASSLWSGEGTDTQYF; CDR3 DNA: TGCGCCAGCAGCTTGTGGTCAGGGGAGGGCACAGATACGCAGTATTTT
V gene: TRBV7-6; D gene: -; clone size: -; J gene: TRBJ1-1; CDR3 protein: CASSLVGQGNTEAFF; CDR3 DNA: TGTGCCAGCAGCTTAGTCGGGCAGGGGAACACTGAAGCTTTCTTT
V gene: TRBV5-6; D gene: -; clone size: -; J gene: TRBJ2-2; CDR3 protein: CASRRIPTKGTGELFF; CDR3 DNA: TGTGCCAGCAGACGCATCCCGACTAAAGGGACCGGGGAGCTGTTTTTT
V gene: TRBV18; D gene: -; clone size: few; J gene: TRBJ1-6; CDR3 protein: CASSPVSDGSPLHF; CDR3 DNA: TGTGCCAGCTCACCGGTTTCAGATGGTTCACCCCTCCACTTT
V gene: TRBV7-2; D gene: -; clone size: -; J gene: TRBJ1-1; CDR3 protein: CASTKTRIGEAFF; CDR3 DNA: TGTGCCAGCACCAAGACAAGGATAGGGGAAGCTTTCTTT
V gene: TRBV6-5; D gene: -; clone size: -; J gene: TRBJ2-2; CDR3 protein: CASRSTDTNTGELFF; CDR3 DNA: TGTGCCAGCAGATCGACAGATACGAACACCGGGGAGCTGTTTTTT
V gene: TRBV9; D gene: -; clone size: once; J gene: TRBJ2-5; CDR3 protein: CASSGLGLPPQETQYF; CDR3 DNA: TGTGCCAGCAGCGGACTGGGACTGCCTCCCCAAGAGACCCAGTACTTC
V gene: TRBV19; D gene: -; clone size: -; J gene: TRBJ1-1; CDR3 protein: CASSRATMNTEAFF; CDR3 DNA: TGTGCCAGTAGTAGGGCCACCATGAACACTGAAGCTTTCTTT
V gene: TRBV19; D gene: -; clone size: -; J gene: TRBJ2-7; CDR3 protein: CASSIRDNSYEQYF; CDR3 DNA: TGTGCCAGTAGTATAAGGGACAACTCCTACGAGCAGTACTTC
V gene: TRBV2; D gene: -; clone size: -; J gene: TRBJ1-1; CDR3 protein: CASRRQNTEAFF; CDR3 DNA: TGTGCCAGCAGACGACAGAACACTGAAGCTTTCTTT
V gene: TRBV7-3; D gene: -; clone size: -; J gene: TRBJ2-2; CDR3 protein: CASSPTPRLASTGELFF; CDR3 DNA: TGTGCCAGCAGCCCCACACCAAGGCTAGCGAGCACCGGGGAGCTGTTTTTT
V gene: TRBV4-2; D gene: TRBD2; clone size: -; J gene: TRBJ2-1; CDR3 protein: CASSQDRSLAGVNNEQFF; CDR3 DNA: TGTGCCAGCAGCCAAGATCGGTCACTAGCGGGGGTAAACAATGAGCAGTTCTTC
V gene: TRBV18; D gene: TRBD1; clone size: few; J gene: TRBJ1-2; CDR3 protein: CASSPLMGQGEHYGYTF; CDR3 DNA: TGTGCCAGCTCACCCCTTATGGGACAGGGCGAGCACTATGGCTACACCTTC
V gene: TRBV6-5; D gene: -; clone size: -; J gene: TRBJ2-7; CDR3 protein: CASSLDGYEQYF; CDR3 DNA: TGTGCCAGCAGCTTGGACGGGTACGAGCAGTACTTC
V gene: TRBV19; D gene: -; clone size: -; J gene: TRBJ1-2; CDR3 protein: CASSTLPQGMSGYTF; CDR3 DNA: TGTGCCAGTAGTACCCTGCCCCAGGGTATGAGTGGCTACACCTTC
V gene: TRBV23-1; D gene: -; clone size: -; J gene: TRBJ1-1; CDR3 protein: CASSHYPDSDTEAFF; CDR3 DNA: TGCGCCAGCAGTCACTACCCGGACAGCGACACTGAAGCTTTCTTT
V gene: TRBV6-5; D gene: -; clone size: -; J gene: TRBJ1-2; CDR3 protein: CASSQGTYGYTF; CDR3 DNA: TGTGCCAGCAGCCAGGGGACTTATGGCTACACCTTC
V gene: TRBV7-2; D gene: -; clone size: -; J gene: TRBJ2-3; CDR3 protein: CASSSPQGRGAQGTDTQYF; CDR3 DNA: TGTGCCAGCAGCTCCCCACAGGGAAGAGGAGCACAGGGCACAGATACGCAGTATTTT
V gene: TRBV21-1; D gene: -; clone size: -; J gene: TRBJ2-7; CDR3 protein: CASSKGQVSSYEQYF; CDR3 DNA: TGTGCCAGCAGCAAAGGACAGGTTAGCTCCTACGAGCAGTACTTC
V gene: TRBV19; D gene: -; clone size: -; J gene: TRBJ2-2; CDR3 protein: CASSIAVGTPYTGELFF; CDR3 DNA: TGTGCCAGTAGTATAGCCGTCGGGACACCGTACACCGGGGAGCTGTTTTTT
V gene: TRBV7-2; D gene: TRBD1; clone size: few; J gene: TRBJ1-1; CDR3 protein: CASSIQGRFAEAFF; CDR3 DNA: TGTGCCAGCAGCATACAGGGGAGGTTCGCTGAAGCTTTCTTT